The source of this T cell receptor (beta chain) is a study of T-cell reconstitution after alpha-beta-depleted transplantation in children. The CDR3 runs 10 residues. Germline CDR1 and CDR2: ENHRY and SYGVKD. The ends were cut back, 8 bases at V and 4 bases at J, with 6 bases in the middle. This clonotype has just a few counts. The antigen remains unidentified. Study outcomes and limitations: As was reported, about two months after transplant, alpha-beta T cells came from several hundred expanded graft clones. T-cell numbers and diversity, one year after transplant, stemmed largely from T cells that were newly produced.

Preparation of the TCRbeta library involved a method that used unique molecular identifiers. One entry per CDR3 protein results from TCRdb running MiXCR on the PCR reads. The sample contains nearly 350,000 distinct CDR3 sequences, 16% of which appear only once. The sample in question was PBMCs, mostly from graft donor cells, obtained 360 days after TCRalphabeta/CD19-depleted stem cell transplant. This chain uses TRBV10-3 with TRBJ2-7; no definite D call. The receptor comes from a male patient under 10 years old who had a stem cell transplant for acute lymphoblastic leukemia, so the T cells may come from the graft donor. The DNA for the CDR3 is TGTGCCATCGGTCAGTACGAGCAGTACTTC. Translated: CAIGQYEQYF.